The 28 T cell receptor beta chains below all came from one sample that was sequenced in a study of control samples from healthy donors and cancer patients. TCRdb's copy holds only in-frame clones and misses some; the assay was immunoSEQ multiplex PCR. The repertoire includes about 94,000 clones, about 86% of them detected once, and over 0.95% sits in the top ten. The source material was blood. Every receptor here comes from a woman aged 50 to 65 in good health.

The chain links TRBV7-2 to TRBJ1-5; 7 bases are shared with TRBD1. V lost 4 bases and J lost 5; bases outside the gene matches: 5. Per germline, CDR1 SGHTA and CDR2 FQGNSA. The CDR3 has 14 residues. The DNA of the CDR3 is TGTGCCAGCAGCTCCCGACAGGGTGATCAGCCCCAGCATTTT. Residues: CASSSRQGDQPQHF.

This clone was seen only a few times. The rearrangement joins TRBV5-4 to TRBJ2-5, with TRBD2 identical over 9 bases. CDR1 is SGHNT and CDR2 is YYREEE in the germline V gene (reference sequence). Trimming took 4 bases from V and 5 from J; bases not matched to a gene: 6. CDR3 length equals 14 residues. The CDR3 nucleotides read TGTGCCAGCAGCACCGGGACTAGCTGGGAGACCCAGTACTTC. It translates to CASSTGTSWETQYF.

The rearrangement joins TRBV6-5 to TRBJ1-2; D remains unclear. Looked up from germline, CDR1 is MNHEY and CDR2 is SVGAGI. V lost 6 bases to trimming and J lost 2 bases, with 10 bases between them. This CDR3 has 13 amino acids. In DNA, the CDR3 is TGTGCCAGCAGACCAGACGGGAACTATGGCTACACCTTC. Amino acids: CASRPDGNYGYTF.

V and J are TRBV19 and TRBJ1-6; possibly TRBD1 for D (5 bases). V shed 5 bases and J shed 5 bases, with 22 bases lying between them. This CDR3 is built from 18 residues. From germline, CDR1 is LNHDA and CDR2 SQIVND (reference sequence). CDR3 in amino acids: CASSGRLSAGINNSPLHF. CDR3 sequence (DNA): TGTGCCAGTAGTGGCAGGTTGTCGGCAGGGATTAATAATTCACCCCTCCACTTT.

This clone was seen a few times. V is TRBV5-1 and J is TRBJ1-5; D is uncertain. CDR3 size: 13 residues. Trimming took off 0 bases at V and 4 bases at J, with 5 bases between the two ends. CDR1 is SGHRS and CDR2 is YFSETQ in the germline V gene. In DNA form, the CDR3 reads TGCGCCAGCAGCTTGGAAATTAATCAGCCCCAGCATTTT. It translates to CASSLEINQPQHF.

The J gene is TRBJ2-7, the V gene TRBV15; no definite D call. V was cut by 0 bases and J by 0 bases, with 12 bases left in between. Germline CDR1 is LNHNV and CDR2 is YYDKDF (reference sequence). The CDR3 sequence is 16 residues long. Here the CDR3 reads CATSRDQAAASYEQYF. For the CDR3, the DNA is TGTGCCACCAGCAGAGATCAGGCAGCCGCCTCCTACGAGCAGTACTTC.

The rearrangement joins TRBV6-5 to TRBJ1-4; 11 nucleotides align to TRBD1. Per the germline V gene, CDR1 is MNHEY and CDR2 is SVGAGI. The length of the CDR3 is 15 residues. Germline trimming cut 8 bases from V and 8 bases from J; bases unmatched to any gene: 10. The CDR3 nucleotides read TGTGCCAGCGATCTGCCGGGACAGGGGGGAGAAAAACTGTTTTTT. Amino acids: CASDLPGQGGEKLFF.

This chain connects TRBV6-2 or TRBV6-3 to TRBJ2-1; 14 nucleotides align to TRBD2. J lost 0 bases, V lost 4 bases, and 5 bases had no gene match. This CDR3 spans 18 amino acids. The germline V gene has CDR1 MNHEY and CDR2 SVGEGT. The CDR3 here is CASSFGTSGRVSYNEQFF. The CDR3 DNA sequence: TGTGCCAGCAGTTTTGGGACTAGCGGGAGAGTCTCCTACAATGAGCAGTTCTTC.

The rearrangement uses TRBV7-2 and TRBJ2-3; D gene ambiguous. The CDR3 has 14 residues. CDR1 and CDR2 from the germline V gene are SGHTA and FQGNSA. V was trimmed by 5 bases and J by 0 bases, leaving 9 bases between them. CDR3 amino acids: CASSPGRSTDTQYF. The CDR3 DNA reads TGTGCCAGCAGCCCAGGCCGAAGCACAGATACGCAGTATTTT.

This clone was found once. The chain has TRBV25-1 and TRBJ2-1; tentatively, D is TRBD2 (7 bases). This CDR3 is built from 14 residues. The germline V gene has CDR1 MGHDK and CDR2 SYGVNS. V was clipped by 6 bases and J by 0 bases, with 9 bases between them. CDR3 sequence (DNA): TGTGCCAGCAGGGCGGGGGCCTCCTACAATGAGCAGTTCTTC. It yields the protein CASRAGASYNEQFF.

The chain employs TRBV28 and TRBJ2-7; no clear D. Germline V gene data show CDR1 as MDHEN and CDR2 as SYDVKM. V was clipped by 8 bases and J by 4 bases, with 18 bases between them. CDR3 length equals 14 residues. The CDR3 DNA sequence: TGTGCCAGCCACGCCCTGCTGAAGGTTTACGAGCAGTACTTC. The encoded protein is CASHALLKVYEQYF.

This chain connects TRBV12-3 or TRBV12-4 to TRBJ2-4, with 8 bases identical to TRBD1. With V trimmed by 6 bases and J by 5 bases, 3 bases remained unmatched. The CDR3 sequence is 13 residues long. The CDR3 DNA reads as TGTGCCAGCAGACGGACAGGGCAAAACATTCAGTACTTC. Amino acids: CASRRTGQNIQYF.

CDR3 in amino acids: CASSFGQGLSYGYTF. CDR3 sequence (DNA): TGTGCCAGCAGTTTCGGGCAGGGCCTCTCCTATGGCTACACCTTC. The rearrangement uses TRBV28 and TRBJ1-2; D perhaps matches TRBD1 (5 bases). This CDR3 has 15 residues. The ends were cut back, 3 bases at V and 4 bases at J, with 15 bases in the middle. Per germline, CDR1 MDHEN and CDR2 SYDVKM.

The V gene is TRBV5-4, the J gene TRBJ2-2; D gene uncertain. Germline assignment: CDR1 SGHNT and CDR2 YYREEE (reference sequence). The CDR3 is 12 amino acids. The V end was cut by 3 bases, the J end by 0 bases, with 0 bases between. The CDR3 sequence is CASSSNTGELFF. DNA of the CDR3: TGTGCCAGCAGCTCGAACACCGGGGAGCTGTTTTTT.

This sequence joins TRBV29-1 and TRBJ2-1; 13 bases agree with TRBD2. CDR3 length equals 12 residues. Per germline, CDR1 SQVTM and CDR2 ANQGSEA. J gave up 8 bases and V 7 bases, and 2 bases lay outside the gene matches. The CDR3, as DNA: TGCAGCGGGACTAGCGGGAGTGATGAGCAGTTCTTC. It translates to CSGTSGSDEQFF.

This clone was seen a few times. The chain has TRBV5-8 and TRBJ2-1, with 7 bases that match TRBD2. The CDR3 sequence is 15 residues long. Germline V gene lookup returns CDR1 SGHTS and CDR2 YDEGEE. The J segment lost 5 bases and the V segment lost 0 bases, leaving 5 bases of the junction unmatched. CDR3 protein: CASSLEQAGNNEQFF. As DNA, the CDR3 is TGTGCCAGCAGCTTGGAGCAAGCGGGAAACAATGAGCAGTTCTTC.

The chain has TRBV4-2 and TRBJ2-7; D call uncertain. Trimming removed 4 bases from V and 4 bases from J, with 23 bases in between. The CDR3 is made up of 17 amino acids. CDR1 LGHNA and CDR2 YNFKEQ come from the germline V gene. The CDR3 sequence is CASSLTTGVGFSYEQYF. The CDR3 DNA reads TGTGCCAGCAGCCTTACGACTGGGGTTGGGTTCTCTTACGAGCAGTACTTC.

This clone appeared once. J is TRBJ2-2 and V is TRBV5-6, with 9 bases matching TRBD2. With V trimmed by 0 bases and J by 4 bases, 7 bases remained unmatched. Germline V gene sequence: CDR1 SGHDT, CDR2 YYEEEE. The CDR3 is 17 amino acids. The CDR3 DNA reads TGTGCCAGCAGCTTGGGCGGCGGGAGGGCCTCCACCGGGGAGCTGTTTTTT. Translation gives CASSLGGGRASTGELFF.

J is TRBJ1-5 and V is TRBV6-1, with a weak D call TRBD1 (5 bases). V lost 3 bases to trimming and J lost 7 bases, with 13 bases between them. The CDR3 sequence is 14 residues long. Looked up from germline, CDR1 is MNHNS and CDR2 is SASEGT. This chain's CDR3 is CASSEGREEQPQHF. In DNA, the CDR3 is TGTGCCAGCAGTGAGGGCAGGGAGGAGCAGCCCCAGCATTTT.

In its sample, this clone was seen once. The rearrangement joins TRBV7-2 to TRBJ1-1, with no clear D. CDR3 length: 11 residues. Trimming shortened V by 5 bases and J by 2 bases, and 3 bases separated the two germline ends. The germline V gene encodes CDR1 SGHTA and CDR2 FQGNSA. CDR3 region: CASSVNTEAFF. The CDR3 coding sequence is TGTGCCAGCAGCGTAAACACTGAAGCTTTCTTT. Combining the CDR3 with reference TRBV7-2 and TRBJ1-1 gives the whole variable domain GAGVSQSPSNKVTEKGKDVELRCDPISGHTALYWYRQSLGQGLEFLIYFQGNSAPDKSGLPSDRFSAERTGGSVSTLTIQRTQQEDSAVYLCASSVNTEAFFGQGTRLTVV.

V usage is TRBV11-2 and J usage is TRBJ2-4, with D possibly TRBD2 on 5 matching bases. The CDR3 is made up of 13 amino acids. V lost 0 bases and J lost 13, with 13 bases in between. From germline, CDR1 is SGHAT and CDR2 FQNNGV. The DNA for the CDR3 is TGTGCCAGCAGCTTAGACACTGAGGGAAGCCAGTACTTC. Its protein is CASSLDTEGSQYF.

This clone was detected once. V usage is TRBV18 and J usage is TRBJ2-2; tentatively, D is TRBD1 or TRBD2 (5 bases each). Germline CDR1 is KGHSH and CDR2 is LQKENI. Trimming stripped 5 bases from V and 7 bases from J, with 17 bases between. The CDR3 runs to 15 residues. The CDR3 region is CASSSSGGRNGELFF. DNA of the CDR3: TGTGCCAGCTCATCGTCTGGGGGTAGGAACGGGGAGCTGTTTTTT. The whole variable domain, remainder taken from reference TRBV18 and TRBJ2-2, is NAGVMQNPRHLVRRRGQEARLRCSPMKGHSHVYWYRQLPEEGLKFMVYLQKENIIDESGMPKERFSAEFPKEGPSILRIQQVVRGDSAAYFCASSSSGGRNGELFFGEGSRLTVL.

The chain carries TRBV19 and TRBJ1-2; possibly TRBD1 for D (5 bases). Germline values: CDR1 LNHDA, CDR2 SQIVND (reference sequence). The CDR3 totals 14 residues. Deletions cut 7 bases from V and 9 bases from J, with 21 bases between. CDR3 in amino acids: CASTSGTAAKSYTF. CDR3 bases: TGTGCCAGTACCTCCGGGACGGCGGCTAAGAGCTACACCTTC.

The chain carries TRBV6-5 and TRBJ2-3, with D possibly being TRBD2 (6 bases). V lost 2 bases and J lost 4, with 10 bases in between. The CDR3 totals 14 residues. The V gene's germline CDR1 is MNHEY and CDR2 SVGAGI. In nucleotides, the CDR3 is TGTGCCAGCAGTTACGGGGCTAGCGCAGATACGCAGTATTTT. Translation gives CASSYGASADTQYF.

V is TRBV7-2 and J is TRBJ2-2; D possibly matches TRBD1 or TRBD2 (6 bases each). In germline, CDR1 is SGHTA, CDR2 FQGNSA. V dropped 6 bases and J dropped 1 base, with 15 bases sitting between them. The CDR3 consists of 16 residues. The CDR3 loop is CASRLGGRGNTGELFF. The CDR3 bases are TGTGCCAGCAGATTGGGGGGCAGGGGGAACACCGGGGAGCTGTTTTTT.

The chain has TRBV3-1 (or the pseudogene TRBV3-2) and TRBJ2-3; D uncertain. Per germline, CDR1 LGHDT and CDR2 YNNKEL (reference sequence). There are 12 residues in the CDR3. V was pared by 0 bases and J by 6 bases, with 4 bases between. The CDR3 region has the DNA TGTGCCAGCAGCCAAGAGTGGGATACGCAGTATTTT. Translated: CASSQEWDTQYF.

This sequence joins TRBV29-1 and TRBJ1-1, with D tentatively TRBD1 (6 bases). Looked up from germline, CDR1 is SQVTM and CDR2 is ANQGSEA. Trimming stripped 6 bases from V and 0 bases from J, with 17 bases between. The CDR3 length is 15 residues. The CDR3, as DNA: TGCAGCGTCGAAACATACAGGGCTCTGAACACTGAAGCTTTCTTT. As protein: CSVETYRALNTEAFF.

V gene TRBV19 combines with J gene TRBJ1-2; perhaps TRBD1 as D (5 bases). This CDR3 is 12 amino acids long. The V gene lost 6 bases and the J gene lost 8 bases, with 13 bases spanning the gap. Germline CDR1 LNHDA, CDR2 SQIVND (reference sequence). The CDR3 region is CASRGWGYGYTF. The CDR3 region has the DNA TGTGCCAGTAGGGGTTGGGGGTACGGCTACACCTTC.